The 8 T cell receptor beta chains below come from one sample, sequenced in a study of T cell changes during pregnancy in multiple sclerosis. TCRdb keeps only in-frame clones here, not all; method: immunoSEQ multiplex PCR. The sample contains fewer than 25,000 clones, more than 90% of which appear only once. The starting material was CD8+ T cells from peripheral blood mononuclear cells, obtained in the third trimester of pregnancy. The source is a female donor in good health, enrolled as a control in a pregnancy study.

CDR3 DNA sequence: TGTGCCTGCGCTACGGGGGGGGCCAACGTCCTGACTTTC. Its protein is CACATGGANVLTF. This chain links TRBV30 with TRBJ2-6; perhaps TRBD2 as D (5 bases). The CDR3 consists of 13 residues. Germline-derived CDR1 and CDR2 are GTSNPN and SVGIG (reference sequence). V lost 6 bases, J lost 4 bases, and 10 bases lay in between.

This chain joins TRBV2 and TRBJ2-1; 7 bases align to TRBD2. The germline V gene encodes CDR1 SNHLY and CDR2 FYNNEI. Losses at the gene ends were 7 bases for V and 6 bases for J; bases not matched to a gene: 3. The CDR3 loop spans 12 amino acids. In DNA, the CDR3 is TGTGCCAGCACGGGACTAAGCAATGAGCAGTTCTTC. It codes for CASTGLSNEQFF.

V usage is TRBV27 and J usage is TRBJ2-7, with 9 bases matching TRBD1. CDR1 is MNHEY and CDR2 is SMNVEV in the germline V gene (reference sequence). The V segment lost 5 bases and the J segment 6 bases; nucleotides outside the gene matches: 8. The CDR3 runs 14 residues. The CDR3 DNA follows: TGTGCCAGCAGTACCAACAGGGGGCTAAGCGAGCAGTACTTC. Its protein is CASSTNRGLSEQYF.

This rearrangement joins TRBV10-3 to TRBJ2-7, with 11 bases that match TRBD2. J was trimmed by 1 base and V by 10 bases; bases with no gene match: 9. Germline-derived CDR1 and CDR2 are ENHRY and SYGVKD. The CDR3 sequence is 15 residues long. The CDR3 sequence: CATLTGTSGSYEQYF. The CDR3 DNA follows: TGTGCCACCTTAACTGGGACTAGCGGATCCTACGAGCAGTACTTC.

The J gene is TRBJ2-5, the V gene TRBV27; weak D call: TRBD2 (7 bases). CDR3 length: 14 residues. The germline V gene encodes CDR1 MNHEY and CDR2 SMNVEV (reference sequence). The V and J ends lost 10 bases and 2 bases respectively, with 17 bases between them. For the CDR3, the DNA is TGTGCCAAACTTTCCGGGGGGCCTCAAGAGACCCAGTACTTC. Protein product: CAKLSGGPQETQYF.

V is TRBV7-2 and J is TRBJ1-5, with TRBD1 matching over 9 bases. V was clipped by 3 bases and J by 6 bases; unmatched bases: 6. The germline CDR1 and CDR2 sequences are SGHTA and FQGNSA. The CDR3 spans 15 residues. The CDR3 bases are TGTGCCAGCAGCTTGGGGACAGGGCCGAGTCAGCCCCAGCATTTT. Its translation is CASSLGTGPSQPQHF.

In its sample, this clone was seen once. V gene TRBV7-9 combines with J gene TRBJ2-5; 7 nucleotides agree with TRBD1. The CDR3 has 14 residues. The J segment lost 4 bases and the V segment lost 6 bases, leaving 8 bases of the junction unmatched. CDR1 SEHNR and CDR2 FQNEAQ come from the germline V gene (reference sequence). In nucleotides, the CDR3 is TGTGCCAGCAGGGGCACACAGGGGCGAGAGACCCAGTACTTC. It encodes CASRGTQGRETQYF.

The rearrangement links TRBV5-5 to TRBJ1-2, with unresolved D. V dropped 0 bases and J dropped 4 bases, with 13 bases sitting between them. The germline gives CDR1 SGHKS, CDR2 YYEKEE (reference sequence). CDR3 length: 15 residues. CDR3 DNA sequence: TGTGCCAGCAGCTTGGGTTCGGGAATAGTCTATGGCTACACCTTC. Encoded protein: CASSLGSGIVYGYTF. Variable domain in full (rest from reference TRBV5-5 and TRBJ1-2): DAGVTQSPTHLIKTRGQQVTLRCSPISGHKSVSWYQQVLGQGPQFIFQYYEKEERGRGNFPDRFSARQFPNYSSELNVNALLLGDSALYLCASSLGSGIVYGYTFGSGTRLTVV.